The clone carrying this T cell receptor beta chain showed up just a few times. Its antigen is as yet unknown. Sequenced material consisted of expressed TCRB transcripts (all of the isolated RNA was reverse transcribed). Assay used: immunoSEQ multiplex PCR; TCRdb lists only in-frame clones, some missing. The sample has approximately 150,000 clones, roughly 10% seen once. The sample belongs to a study of beta chain features in type 1 diabetes. About the research overall: Healthy donors resembled patients in age, gender and cell yields. General study findings and limits: Moderately but significantly shorter TCRB CDR3s were found in Type 1 diabetes patients in all four CD4+ subsets.

Sequenced: central memory CD4+ T cells from blood. The TCR was taken from a man aged 25-40 years with type 1 diabetes.

The CDR3 DNA reads TGTGCCATCAGCCTTCAGGGGAACACTGAAGCTTTCTTT. Protein: CAISLQGNTEAFF. The rearrangement joins TRBV10-3 to TRBJ1-1, with D perhaps TRBD1 (5 bases). CDR1 and CDR2 from the germline V gene are ENHRY and SYGVKD. The CDR3 has 13 residues. V was trimmed by 6 bases and J by 1 base, leaving 9 bases between them.